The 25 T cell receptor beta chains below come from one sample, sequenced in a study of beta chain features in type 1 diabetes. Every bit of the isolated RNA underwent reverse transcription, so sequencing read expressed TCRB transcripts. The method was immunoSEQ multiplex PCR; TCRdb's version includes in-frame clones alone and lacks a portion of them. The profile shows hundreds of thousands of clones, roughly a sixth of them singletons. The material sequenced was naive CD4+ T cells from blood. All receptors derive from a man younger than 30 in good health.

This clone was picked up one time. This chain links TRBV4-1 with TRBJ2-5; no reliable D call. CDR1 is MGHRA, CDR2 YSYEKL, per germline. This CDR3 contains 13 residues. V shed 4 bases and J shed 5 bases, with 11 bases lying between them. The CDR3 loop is CASSLLPRETQYF. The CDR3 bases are TGCGCCAGCAGCCTCCTCCCCCGGGAGACCCAGTACTTC.

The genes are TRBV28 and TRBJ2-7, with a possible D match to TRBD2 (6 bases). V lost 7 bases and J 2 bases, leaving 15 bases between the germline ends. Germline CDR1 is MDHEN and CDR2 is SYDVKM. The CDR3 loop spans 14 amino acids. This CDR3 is CASNFGGSPYEQYF. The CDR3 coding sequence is TGTGCCAGCAACTTTGGGGGGTCTCCCTACGAGCAGTACTTC.

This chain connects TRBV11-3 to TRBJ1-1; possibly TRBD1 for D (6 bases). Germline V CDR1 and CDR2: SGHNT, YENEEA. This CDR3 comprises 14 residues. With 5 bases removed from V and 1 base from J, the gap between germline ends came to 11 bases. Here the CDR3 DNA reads TGTGCCAGCAGCACTGGACAGCCGAACACTGAAGCTTTCTTT. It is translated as CASSTGQPNTEAFF.

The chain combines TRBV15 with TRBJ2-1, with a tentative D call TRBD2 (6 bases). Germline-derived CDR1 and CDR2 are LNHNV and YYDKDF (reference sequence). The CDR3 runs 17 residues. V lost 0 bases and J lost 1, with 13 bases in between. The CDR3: CATSREPLARSYNEQFF. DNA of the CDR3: TGTGCCACCAGCAGAGAACCGCTAGCGAGATCCTACAATGAGCAGTTCTTC.

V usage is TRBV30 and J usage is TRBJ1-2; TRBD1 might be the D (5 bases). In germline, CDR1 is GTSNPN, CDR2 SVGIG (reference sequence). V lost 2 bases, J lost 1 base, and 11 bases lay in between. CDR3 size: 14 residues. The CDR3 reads CAWSFREVNYGYTF. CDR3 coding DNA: TGTGCCTGGAGTTTCAGGGAAGTTAACTATGGCTACACCTTC.

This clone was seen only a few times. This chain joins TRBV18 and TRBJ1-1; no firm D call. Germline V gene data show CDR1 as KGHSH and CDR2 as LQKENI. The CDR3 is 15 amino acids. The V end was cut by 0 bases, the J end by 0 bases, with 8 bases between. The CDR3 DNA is TGTGCCAGCTCACCACCGTCACGGTTGAACACTGAAGCTTTCTTT. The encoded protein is CASSPPSRLNTEAFF.

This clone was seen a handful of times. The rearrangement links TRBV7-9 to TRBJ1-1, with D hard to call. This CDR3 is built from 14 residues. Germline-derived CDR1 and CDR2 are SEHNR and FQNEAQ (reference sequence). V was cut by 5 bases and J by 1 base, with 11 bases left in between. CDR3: CASSVGVPNTEAFF. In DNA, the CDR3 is TGTGCCAGCAGCGTCGGGGTTCCGAACACTGAAGCTTTCTTT.

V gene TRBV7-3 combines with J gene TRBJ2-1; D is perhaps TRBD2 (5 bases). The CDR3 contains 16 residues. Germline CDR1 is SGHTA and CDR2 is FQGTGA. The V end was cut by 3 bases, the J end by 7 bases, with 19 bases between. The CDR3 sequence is CASSFTPSSGENEQFF. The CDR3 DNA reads TGTGCCAGCAGCTTTACCCCTAGCTCGGGCGAAAATGAGCAGTTCTTC.

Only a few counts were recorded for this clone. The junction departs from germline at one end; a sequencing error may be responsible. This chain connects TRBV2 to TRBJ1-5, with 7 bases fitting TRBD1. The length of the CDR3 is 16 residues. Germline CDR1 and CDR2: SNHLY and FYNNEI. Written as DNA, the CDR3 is TGTGCCATCAGTGCTGGGGGGCAGGGGGACAATCAGCCCCAGCATTTT. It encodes CAISAGGQGDNQPQHF.

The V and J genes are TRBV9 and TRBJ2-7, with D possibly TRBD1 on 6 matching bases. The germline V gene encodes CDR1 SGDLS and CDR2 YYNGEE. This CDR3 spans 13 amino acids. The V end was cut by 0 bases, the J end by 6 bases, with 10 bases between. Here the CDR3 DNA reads TGTGCCAGCAGCGTAGCAATGGGGGCCGAGCAGTACTTC. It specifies CASSVAMGAEQYF.

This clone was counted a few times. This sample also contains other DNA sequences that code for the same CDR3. CDR3 in DNA: TGTGCCAGCAGCGTAGACAGGAACACTGAAGCTTTCTTT. It translates to CASSVDRNTEAFF. The rearrangement joins TRBV9 to TRBJ1-1; D not certain. Trimming shortened V by 0 bases and J by 1 base, and 4 bases separated the two germline ends. Germline CDR1 and CDR2: SGDLS and YYNGEE. The CDR3 is 13 amino acids. The full variable domain, in which reference TRBV9 and TRBJ1-1 provide the parts outside the CDR3, is DSGVTQTPKHLITATGQRVTLRCSPRSGDLSVYWYQQSLDQGLQFLIQYYNGEERAKGNILERFSAQQFPDLHSELNLSSLELGDSALYFCASSVDRNTEAFFGQGTRLTVV.

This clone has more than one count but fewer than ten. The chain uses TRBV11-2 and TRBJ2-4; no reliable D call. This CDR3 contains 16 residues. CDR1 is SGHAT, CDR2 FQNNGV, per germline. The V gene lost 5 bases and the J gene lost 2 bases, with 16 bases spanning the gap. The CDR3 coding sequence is TGTGCCAGCAGCCCCCAGAAACTTGGAACCAAAAACATTCAGTACTTC. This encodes CASSPQKLGTKNIQYF.

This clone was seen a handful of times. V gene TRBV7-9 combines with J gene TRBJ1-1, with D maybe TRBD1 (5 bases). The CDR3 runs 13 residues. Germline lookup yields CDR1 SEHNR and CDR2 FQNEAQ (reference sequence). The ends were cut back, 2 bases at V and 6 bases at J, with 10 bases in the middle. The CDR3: CASSLSGVSEAFF. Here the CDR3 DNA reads TGTGCCAGCAGCTTATCGGGGGTATCTGAAGCTTTCTTT.

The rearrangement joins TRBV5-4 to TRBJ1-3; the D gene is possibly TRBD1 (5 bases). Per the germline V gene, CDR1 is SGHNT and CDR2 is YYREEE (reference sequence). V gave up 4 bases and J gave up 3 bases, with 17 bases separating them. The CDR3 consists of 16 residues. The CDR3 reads CASSRSSRVDGNTIYF. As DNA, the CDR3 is TGTGCCAGCAGCCGATCCTCCAGGGTTGATGGAAACACCATATATTTT.

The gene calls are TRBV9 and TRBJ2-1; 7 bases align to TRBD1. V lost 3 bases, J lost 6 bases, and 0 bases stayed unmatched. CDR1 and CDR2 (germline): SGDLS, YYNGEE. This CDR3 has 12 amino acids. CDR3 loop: CASSAGGNEQFF. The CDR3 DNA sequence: TGTGCCAGCAGCGCAGGGGGCAATGAGCAGTTCTTC.

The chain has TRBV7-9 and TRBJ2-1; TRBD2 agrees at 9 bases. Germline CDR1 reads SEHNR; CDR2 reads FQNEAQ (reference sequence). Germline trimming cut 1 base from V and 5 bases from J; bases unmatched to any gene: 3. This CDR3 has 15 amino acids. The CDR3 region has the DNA TGTGCCAGCAGCTTAGGGAGCGGGGGGAACAATGAGCAGTTCTTC. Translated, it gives CASSLGSGGNNEQFF.

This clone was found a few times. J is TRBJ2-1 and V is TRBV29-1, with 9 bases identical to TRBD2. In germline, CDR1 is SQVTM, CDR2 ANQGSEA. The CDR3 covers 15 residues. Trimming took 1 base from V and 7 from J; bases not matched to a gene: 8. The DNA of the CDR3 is TGCAGCGTTGAAGGGAGTAGCGGGAGAAGGAATGAGCAGTTCTTC. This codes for CSVEGSSGRRNEQFF.

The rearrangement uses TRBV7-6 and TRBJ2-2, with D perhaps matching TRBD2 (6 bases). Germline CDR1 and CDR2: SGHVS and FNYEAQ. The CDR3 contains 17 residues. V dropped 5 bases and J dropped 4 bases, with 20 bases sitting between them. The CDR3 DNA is TGTGCCAGCAGCACCGCCGGGCGGGGTTCGGGCACCGGGGAGCTGTTTTTT. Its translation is CASSTAGRGSGTGELFF.

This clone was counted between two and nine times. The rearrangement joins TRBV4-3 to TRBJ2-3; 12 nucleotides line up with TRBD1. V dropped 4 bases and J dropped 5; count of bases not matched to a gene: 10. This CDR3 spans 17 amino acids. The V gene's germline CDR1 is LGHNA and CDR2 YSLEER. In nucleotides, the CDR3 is TGCGCCAGCAGCCCACTCGCGGGACAGGGGGCCTTAGATACGCAGTATTTT. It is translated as CASSPLAGQGALDTQYF.

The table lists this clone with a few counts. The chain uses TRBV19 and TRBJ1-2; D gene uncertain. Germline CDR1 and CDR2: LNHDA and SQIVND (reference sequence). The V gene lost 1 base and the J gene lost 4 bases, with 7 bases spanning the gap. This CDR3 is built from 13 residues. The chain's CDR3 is CASSIGAGYGYTF. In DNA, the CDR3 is TGTGCCAGTAGTATAGGGGCTGGCTATGGCTACACCTTC.

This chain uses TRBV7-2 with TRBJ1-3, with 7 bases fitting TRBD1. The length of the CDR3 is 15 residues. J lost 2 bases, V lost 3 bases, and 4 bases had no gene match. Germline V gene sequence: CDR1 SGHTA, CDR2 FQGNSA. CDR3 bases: TGTGCCAGCAGCTTTCCAGGGGGGCCTGGAAACACCATATATTTT. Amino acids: CASSFPGGPGNTIYF. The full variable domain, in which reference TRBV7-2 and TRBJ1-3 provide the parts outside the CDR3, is GAGVSQSPSNKVTEKGKDVELRCDPISGHTALYWYRQSLGQGLEFLIYFQGNSAPDKSGLPSDRFSAERTGGSVSTLTIQRTQQEDSAVYLCASSFPGGPGNTIYFGEGSWLTVV.

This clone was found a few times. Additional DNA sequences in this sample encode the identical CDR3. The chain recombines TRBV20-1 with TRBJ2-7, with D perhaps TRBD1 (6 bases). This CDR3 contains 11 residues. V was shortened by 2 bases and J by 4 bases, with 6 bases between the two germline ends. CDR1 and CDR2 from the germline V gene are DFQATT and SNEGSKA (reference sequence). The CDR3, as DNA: TGCAGTGCTAGACAGGGGTACGAGCAGTACTTC. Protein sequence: CSARQGYEQYF.

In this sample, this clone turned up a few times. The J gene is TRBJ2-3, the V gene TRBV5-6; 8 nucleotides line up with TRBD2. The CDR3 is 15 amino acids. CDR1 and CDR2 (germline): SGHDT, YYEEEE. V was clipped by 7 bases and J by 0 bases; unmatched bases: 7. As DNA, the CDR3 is TGTGCCAGCCGCCGGGCGGGGGGTAGCACAGATACGCAGTATTTT. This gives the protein CASRRAGGSTDTQYF.

The CDR3 loop is CASSVAGVYTDTQYF. CDR3 sequence (DNA): TGTGCCAGTAGTGTTGCGGGGGTCTACACAGATACGCAGTATTTT. The rearrangement joins TRBV19 to TRBJ2-3; 7 bases agree with TRBD2. The germline CDR1 and CDR2 sequences are LNHDA and SQIVND (reference sequence). This CDR3 spans 15 amino acids. V lost 5 bases, J lost 2 bases, and 7 bases stayed unmatched.

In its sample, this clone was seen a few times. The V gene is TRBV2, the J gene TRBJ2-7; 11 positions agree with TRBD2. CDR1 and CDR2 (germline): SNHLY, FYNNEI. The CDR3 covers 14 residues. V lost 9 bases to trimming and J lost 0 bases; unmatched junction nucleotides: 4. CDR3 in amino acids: CASRLAGLSYEQYF. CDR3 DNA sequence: TGTGCCAGTCGACTAGCGGGACTCTCCTACGAGCAGTACTTC.